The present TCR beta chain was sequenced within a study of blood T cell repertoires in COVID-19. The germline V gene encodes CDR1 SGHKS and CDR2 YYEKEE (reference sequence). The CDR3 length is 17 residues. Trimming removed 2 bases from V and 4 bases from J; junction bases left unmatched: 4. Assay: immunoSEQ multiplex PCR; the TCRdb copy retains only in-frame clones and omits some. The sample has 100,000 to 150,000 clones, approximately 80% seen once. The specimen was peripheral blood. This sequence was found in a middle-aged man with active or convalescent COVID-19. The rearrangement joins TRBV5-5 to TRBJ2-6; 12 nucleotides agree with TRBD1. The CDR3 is CASSFTGQGAGANVLTF. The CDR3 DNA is TGTGCCAGCAGCTTTACGGGACAGGGGGCCGGGGCCAACGTCCTGACTTTC. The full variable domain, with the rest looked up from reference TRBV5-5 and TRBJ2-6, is DAGVTQSPTHLIKTRGQQVTLRCSPISGHKSVSWYQQVLGQGPQFIFQYYEKEERGRGNFPDRFSARQFPNYSSELNVNALLLGDSALYLCASSFTGQGAGANVLTFGAGSRLTVL.